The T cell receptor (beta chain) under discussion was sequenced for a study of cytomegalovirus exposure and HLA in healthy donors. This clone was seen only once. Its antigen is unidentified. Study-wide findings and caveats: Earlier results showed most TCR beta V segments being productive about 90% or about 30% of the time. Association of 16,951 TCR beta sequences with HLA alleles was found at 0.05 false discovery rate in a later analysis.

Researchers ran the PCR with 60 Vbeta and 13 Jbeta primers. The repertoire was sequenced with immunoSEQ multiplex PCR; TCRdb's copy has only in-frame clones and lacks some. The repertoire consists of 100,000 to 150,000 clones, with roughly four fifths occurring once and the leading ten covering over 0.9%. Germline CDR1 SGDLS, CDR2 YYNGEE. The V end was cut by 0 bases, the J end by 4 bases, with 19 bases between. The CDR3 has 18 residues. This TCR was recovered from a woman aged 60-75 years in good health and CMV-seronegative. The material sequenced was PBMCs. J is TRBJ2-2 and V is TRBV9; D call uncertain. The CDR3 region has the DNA TGTGCCAGCAGCGTAGTCCACATTGCGGCGCCGGGCACCGGGGAGCTGTTTTTT. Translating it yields CASSVVHIAAPGTGELFF.